This T cell receptor (beta chain) is from a study of regulatory T cells in long-lasting Graves disease. The CDR3 totals 14 residues. Germline V gene data show CDR1 as SNHLY and CDR2 as FYNNEI. The V gene lost 4 bases and the J gene lost 5 bases, with 13 bases spanning the gap. Researchers made TCR beta libraries by using iRepertoire HTBI primers and running Arm-PCR on CDR3 regions. TCRdb used MiXCR to reprocess the multiplex PCR reads, holding one entry per CDR3 protein. Of approximately 360,000 distinct CDR3 sequences listed, approximately 23% are singletons. Time point noted: persistent/refractory GD, antithyroid drugs over 5 years with positive TRAb. The TCR library was made from RNA that had been extracted from PBMCs in TRIzol. An endocrinology department in Xi'an, China, recruited the patients.

This rearrangement joins TRBV2 to TRBJ2-3, with D possibly being TRBD2 (6 bases). The TCR comes from a woman aged 40 to 50 with Graves disease. This specimen was peripheral blood mononuclear cells (PBMCs), taken when the disease was refractory, from a patient treated with antithyroid drugs. The CDR3 DNA follows: TGTGCCAGCAGTGTGCGGGAAGCGGGAGATACGCAGTATTTT. It yields the protein CASSVREAGDTQYF.